The present entry profiles one T cell receptor (beta chain) with its context. This receptor's antigen is unknown. No per-base quality is available; no much larger clone lies one base away. Inclusive of the bounding cysteine and phenylalanine, the CDR3 is 13 residues long. The read is trimmed to its CDR3 DNA, 39 bases read in frame from base 1. V is reduced by 5 bases and J by 6 bases, leaving a spacing of 11 bases between them. Sequences LNHDA (CDR1) and SQIVND (CDR2) are obtained from the germline V gene (reference sequence). Peripheral blood CD8+ and CD4+ T cells from healthy donors, Susac syndrome patients and multiple sclerosis patients were profiled using high-throughput TCR beta sequencing. Recently defined diagnostic criteria for definite or probable disease were met by the Susac syndrome patients. Bulk CD8+ and CD4+ T cells were purified by magnetic negative isolation, whereas CD8+ TEMRA cells were enriched by FACS. Blood was collected in EDTA tubes and processed within 24 hours, with PBMCs isolated through density gradient centrifugation. PBMCs destined for TCR sequencing were cryopreserved in liquid nitrogen and later thawed in a 37 °C water bath. Purity of sorted or isolated CD4+, CD8+ and CD8+ TEMRA cells was at least 90%.

This entry belongs to a study of CD8 T cells in Susac syndrome (dated by TCRdb to 2018 to 2020). In the study overall: Among the Susac syndrome patients who were sequenced, clinically active disease was present in five or six and clinical remission was observed in roughly eight. The clonality of the CD8+ T cell repertoire was compared across approximately 11 healthy donors, about 14 Susac syndrome patients and fewer than 16 multiple sclerosis patients. The study used repertoire sequencing to test whether antigen drove CD8+ T cell activation and differentiation in Susac syndrome. At the time of blood withdrawal, Susac syndrome patients were either therapy-naive, taking corticosteroids (with some also receiving IVIg), or on IVIg alone. Paper-wide results and their limitations: CD8+ repertoires in Susac syndrome showed clonal expansion, which was highest in CD8+ TEMRA cells and was greater in clinically active patients than in remitting patients. Looking at Susac-specific public clones, the researchers identified about 15 in the total CD8+ repertoire and a few in the CD8+ TEMRA repertoire. The study acknowledged that relatively few individuals were included in the TCR sequencing and HLA analysis.

RNA was extracted using the RNeasy kit, and about 0.45 to 1 microgram was reverse transcribed with random hexamers. TCR beta CDR3 regions were amplified with the immunoSEQ multiplex PCR assay covering 54 Vbeta and 13 Jbeta segments. To correct PCR amplification bias, a synthetic template baseline was used for both primer optimization and computational correction. The paper's data handling went like this. Reads were annotated to V, D and J genes per IMGT and analyzed with immunoSEQ Analyzer, keeping only productive sequences. To calculate clonality, Shannon entropy was normalized by log2 of the number of productive unique sequences and then subtracted from one. Public and private clones were assessed among the 100 most prevalent clones of each patient and control. Susac-specific clones were defined as absent from healthy and MS cohorts, about 1,100 published viral clones and other ImmuneACCESS disease sequences. Using fastp at Q25 and MiXCR, TCRdb reprocessed the public reads and kept productive beta chains. For every CDR3 protein sequence, its rows merge into one entry that carries the most common genes and DNA. It is TCRdb's table, rather than the study itself, that gives the V and J calls and clone size. The sample yields 120,000 or so distinct CDR3 sequences; around 94% were counted once. The ten largest clones capture 0.2% to 0.25% of the sample.

The receptor was isolated from a human donor with Susac syndrome. This chain is built from TRBV19 and TRBJ2-1; a tentative D match to TRBD1 spans 6 bases. The specimen sequenced was CD8+ T cells from PBMCs. The sequence in DNA is TGTGCCAGTAGTTGGTCCAGGGGCAATGAGCAGTTCTTC. This encodes CASSWSRGNEQFF. The entire variable domain, with the stretches around the CDR3 drawn from the reference TRBV19 and TRBJ2-1 proteins, is DGGITQSPKYLFRKEGQNVTLSCEQNLNHDAMYWYRQDPGQGLRLIYYSQIVNDFQKGDIAEGYSVSREKKESFPLTVTSAQKNPTAFYLCASSWSRGNEQFFGPGTRLTVL.